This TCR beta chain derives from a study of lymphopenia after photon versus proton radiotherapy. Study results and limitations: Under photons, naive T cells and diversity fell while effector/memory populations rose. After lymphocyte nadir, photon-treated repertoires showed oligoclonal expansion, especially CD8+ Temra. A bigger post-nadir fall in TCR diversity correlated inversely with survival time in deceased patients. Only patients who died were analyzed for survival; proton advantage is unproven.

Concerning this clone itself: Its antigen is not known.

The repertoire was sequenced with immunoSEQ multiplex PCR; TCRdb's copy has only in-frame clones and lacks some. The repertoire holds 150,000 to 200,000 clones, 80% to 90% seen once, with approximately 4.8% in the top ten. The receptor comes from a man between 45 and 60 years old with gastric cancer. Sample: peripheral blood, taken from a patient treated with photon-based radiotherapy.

The CDR3 DNA follows: TGTGCCAGCAGCTCCCGGACTAGCCACAATGAGCAGTTCTTC. Its protein is CASSSRTSHNEQFF. This chain uses TRBV7-3 with TRBJ2-1; 8 nucleotides match TRBD2. The length of the CDR3 is 14 residues. After removal of 4 bases from V and 5 bases from J, the junction contained 4 bases not matched to a gene. CDR1 and CDR2 from the germline V gene are SGHTA and FQGTGA.